This entry lists 5 T cell receptor beta chains sequenced from one sample in a study of T cell responses to AZD1222 COVID-19 vaccine. TCRdb's table, derived via immunoSEQ multiplex PCR, lists solely in-frame clones and lacks some. The repertoire includes approximately 210,000 clones, more than 85% of them detected once, and about 3.5% sits in the top ten. The sample was peripheral blood, taken 28 days after the second AZD1222 dose. These receptors were obtained from an adult who received the AZD1222 COVID-19 vaccine.

The rearrangement uses TRBV12-3 or TRBV12-4 and TRBJ2-3, with 9 bases aligning to TRBD1. The CDR3 contains 13 residues. CDR3 protein: CVEWDRETDTQYF. The DNA for the CDR3 is TGTGTAGAATGGGACAGGGAGACAGATACGCAGTATTTT.

The chain joins TRBV19 to TRBJ2-3; tentative D call: TRBD1 (7 bases). CDR1 is LNHDA, CDR2 SQIVND, per germline (reference sequence). Deletions cut 1 base from V and 2 bases from J, with 16 bases between. The CDR3 covers 17 residues. The CDR3 reads CASSIVTGRLTTDTQYF. In DNA form, the CDR3 reads TGTGCCAGTAGTATAGTGACAGGGAGGCTCACCACAGATACGCAGTATTTT. The entire variable domain, with the rest obtained from reference TRBV19 and TRBJ2-3, is as follows: DGGITQSPKYLFRKEGQNVTLSCEQNLNHDAMYWYRQDPGQGLRLIYYSQIVNDFQKGDIAEGYSVSREKKESFPLTVTSAQKNPTAFYLCASSIVTGRLTTDTQYFGPGTRLTVL.

CDR3: CAISEGQGETEAFF. CDR3 nucleotides: TGTGCCATCAGTGAGGGACAGGGAGAAACTGAAGCTTTCTTT. The chain is built from TRBV10-3 and TRBJ1-1; TRBD1 agrees at 8 bases. V dropped 2 bases and J dropped 5; count of bases not matched to a gene: 4. Germline V gene data show CDR1 as ENHRY and CDR2 as SYGVKD. The CDR3 has 14 amino acids.

The chain joins TRBV30 to TRBJ2-2; D is uncertain. Germline-derived CDR1 and CDR2 are GTSNPN and SVGIG (reference sequence). This CDR3 region has 15 residues. The ends were cut back, 0 bases at V and 1 base at J, with 9 bases in the middle. CDR3 DNA sequence: TGTGCCTGGAGTGTACTGGTCAGGAACACCGGGGAGCTGTTTTTT. Amino acid sequence: CAWSVLVRNTGELFF.

The chain carries TRBV6-2 or TRBV6-3 and TRBJ1-2; 7 bases are a match to TRBD1. Looked up from germline, CDR1 is MNHEY and CDR2 is SVGEGT. The CDR3 length is 14 residues. V shed 5 bases and J 8 bases; nucleotides not matched to a gene: 11. The DNA of the CDR3 is TGTGCCAGCAGTCCCGGGACAGTAACATTCGGCTACACCTTC. Translated: CASSPGTVTFGYTF.